Shown below are 21 T cell receptor beta chains from a single sample sequenced in a study of spatial heterogeneity in lung cancer. Stated time point: sample taken at primary tumor resection. Unsorted tumor, nontumor lung tissue or cryopreserved PBMC supplied the whole RNA. A single record per CDR3 protein comes from TCRdb applying MiXCR to the 5' RACE reads. The sample includes approximately 92,000 distinct CDR3 sequences, around 12% of them seen just once. The specimen was PBMCs, collected at surgery. These TCRs come from a male donor with early-stage non-small cell lung cancer.

V gene TRBV20-1 combines with J gene TRBJ1-1; D unresolved. This CDR3 has 14 residues. The germline CDR1 and CDR2 sequences are DFQATT and SNEGSKA (reference sequence). Trimming removed 0 bases from V and 1 base from J, with 9 bases in between. The CDR3 DNA reads TGCAGTGCTAGAGATCCCAGACGGAACACTGAAGCTTTCTTT. Translated: CSARDPRRNTEAFF.

This clonotype occurred a few times. The CDR3 DNA sequence: TGCAGTGCTAGAGGGGGGAGAACCTACGAGCAGTACTTC. It yields the protein CSARGGRTYEQYF. The chain is built from TRBV20-1 and TRBJ2-7; D might be TRBD1 or TRBD2, each matching 5 bases. Germline V gene data show CDR1 as DFQATT and CDR2 as SNEGSKA (reference sequence). Trimming removed 1 base from V and 2 bases from J, with 9 bases in between. The CDR3 spans 13 residues.

This clonotype occurred a few times. This chain joins TRBV6-2 or TRBV6-3 and TRBJ2-2, with D unresolved. Trimming took 1 base from V and 0 from J, leaving 12 bases between them. The CDR3 spans 17 residues. Germline V gives CDR1 MNHEY, CDR2 SVGEGT. CDR3 coding DNA: TGTGCCAGCAGTTACTACCTATCCCGTCCGAACACCGGGGAGCTGTTTTTT. Translation: CASSYYLSRPNTGELFF.

Only a few counts were recorded for this clonotype. This CDR3 is CASSSLEGSTEAFF. The DNA for the CDR3 is TGCGCCAGCAGCTCTCTAGAGGGGTCCACTGAAGCTTTCTTT. The V call is TRBV5-1, the J call TRBJ1-1, with D possibly matching TRBD1 (5 bases). This CDR3 comprises 14 residues. Trimming took 3 bases from V and 4 from J, leaving 13 bases between them. Germline V gene lookup returns CDR1 SGHRS and CDR2 YFSETQ.

This clonotype appeared many times. The rearrangement joins TRBV28 to TRBJ2-7, with unresolved D. Germline V gene lookup returns CDR1 MDHEN and CDR2 SYDVKM. V was clipped by 2 bases and J by 4 bases, with 12 bases between them. CDR3 length: 14 residues. This chain's CDR3 is CASSLSWRRYEQYF. For the CDR3, the DNA is TGTGCCAGCAGTTTAAGTTGGAGAAGGTACGAGCAGTACTTC.

There are many counts of this clonotype. This rearrangement joins TRBV7-3 to TRBJ2-5; 9 positions agree with TRBD1. The CDR3 length is 15 residues. The germline gives CDR1 SGHTA, CDR2 FQGTGA. J gave up 5 bases and V 4 bases, and 8 bases lay outside the gene matches. CDR3 bases: TGTGCCAGCAGCTCGGCCGGGACAGGGCGCGAGACCCAGTACTTC. Protein product: CASSSAGTGRETQYF.

This clonotype has a count of ten or more. The chain is built from TRBV6-2 or TRBV6-3 and TRBJ2-3; TRBD1 is a possible D gene (5 bases). Trimming left V 7 bases short and J 4 bases short, with 15 bases between. The CDR3 length is 14 residues. In germline, CDR1 is MNHEY, CDR2 SVGEGT. CDR3 region: CASTLQEFADTQYF. In DNA, the CDR3 is TGTGCCAGCACCCTACAGGAATTCGCAGATACGCAGTATTTT.

V gene TRBV18 combines with J gene TRBJ1-2, with 10 bases fitting TRBD1. CDR3 length: 15 amino acids. Germline trimming cut 3 bases from V and 7 bases from J; bases unmatched to any gene: 8. CDR1 is KGHSH, CDR2 LQKENI, per germline. The CDR3 nucleotides are TGTGCCAGCTCACCGTCAGAAGGGACAGGGGCTGGCTACACCTTC. The encoded protein is CASSPSEGTGAGYTF.

This clonotype was counted many times. This chain uses TRBV25-1 with TRBJ2-7; D ambiguous. The CDR3 sequence is 11 residues long. V was shortened by 3 bases and J by 6 bases, with 6 bases between the two germline ends. Germline-derived CDR1 and CDR2 are MGHDK and SYGVNS. The CDR3 sequence is CASSEASEQYF. The CDR3 nucleotides are TGTGCCAGCAGTGAGGCAAGCGAGCAGTACTTC.

This clonotype was counted only a few times. V usage is TRBV28 and J usage is TRBJ2-3; D is undetermined. CDR3 size: 13 residues. CDR1 and CDR2 (germline): MDHEN, SYDVKM. Trimming left V 6 bases short and J 5 bases short, with 12 bases between. The CDR3, as DNA: TGTGCCAGCAGCCATCCTAGGGTAGATACGCAGTATTTT. Translating it yields CASSHPRVDTQYF.

V and J are TRBV5-1 and TRBJ2-1; 9 bases fit TRBD1. The CDR3 spans 15 residues. The germline V gene has CDR1 SGHRS and CDR2 YFSETQ. J lost 3 bases, V lost 4 bases, and 5 bases had no gene match. As DNA, the CDR3 is TGCGCCAGCAGCCCCGGGACAGGGCGCTACAATGAGCAGTTCTTC. Translation: CASSPGTGRYNEQFF. Based on the CDR3 plus reference TRBV5-1 and TRBJ2-1, the full variable domain is KAGVTQTPRYLIKTRGQQVTLSCSPISGHRSVSWYQQTPGQGLQFLFEYFSETQRNKGNFPGRFSGRQFSNSRSEMNVSTLELGDSALYLCASSPGTGRYNEQFFGPGTRLTVL.

The rearrangement joins TRBV20-1 to TRBJ2-5, with 9 bases lining up with TRBD1. With V trimmed by 5 bases and J by 5 bases, 9 bases remained unmatched. This CDR3 comprises 14 residues. Germline assignment: CDR1 DFQATT and CDR2 SNEGSKA (reference sequence). CDR3 in amino acids: CSALSGTGMETQYF. The CDR3 bases are TGCAGTGCTTTATCCGGGACAGGGATGGAGACCCAGTACTTC.

The J gene is TRBJ2-1, the V gene TRBV24-1; TRBD2 agrees at 11 bases. This CDR3 has 20 residues. Germline lookup yields CDR1 KGHDR and CDR2 SFDVKD. The ends lost 7 bases at V and 0 bases at J; junction bases unmatched: 16. Written as DNA, the CDR3 is TGTGCCACCAGAGCCTGGGGACTAGCGGAAGGATTTAGCTCCTACAATGAGCAGTTCTTC. Amino acid sequence: CATRAWGLAEGFSSYNEQFF.

This chain uses TRBV5-1 with TRBJ2-3; D is perhaps TRBD2 (6 bases). The CDR3 contains 11 residues. V was pared by 5 bases and J by 10 bases, with 11 bases between. CDR1 and CDR2 from the germline V gene are SGHRS and YFSETQ. This CDR3 is CASREGGAQYF. The CDR3 DNA reads as TGCGCCAGCAGAGAGGGCGGGGCGCAGTATTTT.

This sequence joins TRBV20-1 and TRBJ1-5; 7 bases are shared with TRBD1. CDR1 is DFQATT and CDR2 is SNEGSKA in the germline V gene (reference sequence). Trimming removed 6 bases from V and 4 bases from J; junction bases left unmatched: 3. The CDR3 is made up of 12 amino acids. DNA of the CDR3: TGCAGTGCCGCAGGGGGGAATCAGCCCCAGCATTTT. This encodes CSAAGGNQPQHF.

The chain carries TRBV12-5 and TRBJ2-1; D is ambiguous. Germline assignment: CDR1 LGHNT and CDR2 FRNRAP. Between the trimmed V and J ends, which lost 5 bases and 2 bases, there was a span of 10 bases. The length of the CDR3 is 14 residues. DNA for the CDR3: TGTGCTAGTGGTCCCGCCGGACCCTACAATGAGCAGTTCTTC. Protein product: CASGPAGPYNEQFF.

The sample holds many counts of this clonotype. This chain uses TRBV5-1 with TRBJ2-3; TRBD2 matches at 10 bases. The V gene end was trimmed by 0 bases and the J gene end by 2 bases; junction bases not matched to a gene: 9. Germline CDR1 and CDR2: SGHRS and YFSETQ. This CDR3 has 18 residues. The CDR3 DNA reads as TGCGCCAGCAGCTTGGCCCCCTCTAGCGGGGGTGCCACAGATACGCAGTATTTT. Translated, it gives CASSLAPSSGGATDTQYF.

The rearrangement joins TRBV7-9 to TRBJ1-6; a weak D match, TRBD1 (5 bases). The CDR3 extends over 14 amino acids. With 5 bases removed from V and 7 bases from J, the gap between germline ends came to 12 bases. Looked up from germline, CDR1 is SEHNR and CDR2 is FQNEAQ (reference sequence). CDR3 amino acids: CASSQDSGNSPLHF. CDR3 nucleotide sequence: TGTGCCAGCAGCCAAGACAGCGGGAATTCACCCCTCCACTTT. The full variable domain, its missing parts supplied by reference TRBV7-9 and TRBJ1-6, is DTGVSQNPRHKITKRGQNVTFRCDPISEHNRLYWYRQTLGQGPEFLTYFQNEAQLEKSRLLSDRFSAERPKGSFSTLEIQRTEQGDSAMYLCASSQDSGNSPLHFGNGTRLTVT.

This clonotype was seen a few times. The chain is built from TRBV5-4 and TRBJ2-1; 8 positions agree with TRBD2. The V gene end was trimmed by 3 bases and the J gene end by 0 bases; junction bases not matched to a gene: 11. This CDR3 is built from 18 residues. Germline values: CDR1 SGHNT, CDR2 YYREEE (reference sequence). The DNA for the CDR3 is TGTGCCAGCAGCTCGGGGGGTGTAGCGGGGAACTCCTACAATGAGCAGTTCTTC. It codes for CASSSGGVAGNSYNEQFF.

The chain links TRBV6-1 to TRBJ1-2; D is perhaps TRBD1 (5 bases). This CDR3 is 14 amino acids long. The germline CDR1 and CDR2 sequences are MNHNS and SASEGT. V was trimmed by 1 base and J by 0 bases, leaving 6 bases between them. The CDR3 is CASSEGTSNYGYTF. The CDR3 nucleotides read TGTGCCAGCAGTGAAGGGACATCTAACTATGGCTACACCTTC.

The table lists this clonotype with a few counts. The genes are TRBV5-8 and TRBJ2-1; 10 bases align to TRBD2. The CDR3 has 17 residues. CDR1 and CDR2 from the germline V gene are SGHTS and YDEGEE. J gave up 1 base and V 4 bases, and 8 bases lay outside the gene matches. CDR3 region: CASSVGTSVSSYNEQFF. CDR3 nucleotides: TGTGCCAGCAGCGTTGGGACTAGCGTCTCTTCCTACAATGAGCAGTTCTTC.